The 22 T cell receptor beta chains in this list originate from one sample, sequenced in a study of T cells in Graves' hyperthyroidism and ophthalmopathy (dated by TCRdb to between 2019 and 2020). The method was multiplex PCR. The sample was run on an Illumina HiSeq 2000. The TCR beta CDR3 regions were amplified from RNA transcripts. A first-round RT-PCR of the TCR CDR3 used the HTBI primer set with the Qiagen OneStep RT-PCR kit. Clones were called with MiXCR by TCRdb after fastp trimmed the public reads at Q25, and only in-frame beta chains were retained. Entries are consolidated by CDR3 protein sequence, retaining the most common genes and DNA. Present in this sample are 300,000 to 500,000 distinct CDR3 sequences, under 15% of which were seen just once. 32% of the sample goes to the ten largest clones. Material for sequencing was blood. The receptors were sampled from a woman aged 25 to 45 with Graves' hyperthyroidism.

This clonotype has a handful of counts. A much larger clone lies one base from this, so it may be a read error. The chain employs TRBV30 and TRBJ2-1, with D perhaps TRBD2 (5 bases). The V end lost 7 bases, the J end lost 4 bases, and 17 bases lay between the germline ends. CDR1 is GTSNPN, CDR2 SVGIG, per germline (reference sequence). The CDR3 is 14 residues long. The CDR3 bases are TGTGCCTCACATTTGGGAGCGCAGTACAATGAGCAGTTCTTC. This codes for CASHLGAQYNEQFF.

This clonotype was seen at least ten times. The CDR3 DNA sequence: TGTGCCAGCAGCCGAGCGACAGCGGTCTACACCTTC. As protein: CASSRATAVYTF. V is TRBV12-3 or TRBV12-4 and J is TRBJ1-2, with a weak D call TRBD1 (5 bases). Trimming took off 6 bases at V and 10 bases at J, with 15 bases between the two ends. This CDR3 is 12 amino acids long.

This clonotype was seen only once. This chain connects TRBV20-1 to TRBJ2-3, with D perhaps matching TRBD2 (5 bases). The CDR3 totals 12 residues. The V and J ends lost 3 bases and 6 bases respectively, with 10 bases between them. Germline CDR1 DFQATT, CDR2 SNEGSKA (reference sequence). CDR3 coding DNA: TGCAGTGCTAGTCTGTGGGAGGATACGCAGTATTTT. The encoded protein is CSASLWEDTQYF.

This clonotype was picked up a small number of times. The V and J genes are TRBV20-1 and TRBJ2-7; 7 nucleotides agree with TRBD1. Per the germline V gene, CDR1 is DFQATT and CDR2 is SNEGSKA (reference sequence). The CDR3 covers 14 residues. The V and J ends lost 5 bases and 3 bases, in that order; junction bases with no gene match: 10. The CDR3 coding sequence is TGCAGTGCTTTCTCCGGGACAGCAGACTACGAGCAGTACTTC. Translation gives CSAFSGTADYEQYF.

This clonotype has just a few counts. The rearrangement joins TRBV2 to TRBJ2-5; D might be TRBD1 (6 bases). The CDR3 totals 15 residues. V was trimmed by 6 bases and J by 2 bases, leaving 16 bases between them. The germline V gene has CDR1 SNHLY and CDR2 FYNNEI. The CDR3 DNA reads TGTGCCAGCAGATTACAGGGTAGGGGGCAAGAGACCCAGTACTTC. Translation gives CASRLQGRGQETQYF.

In this sample, this clonotype turned up many times. The V gene is TRBV27, the J gene TRBJ2-5; 8 bases map to TRBD1. Looked up from germline, CDR1 is MNHEY and CDR2 is SMNVEV (reference sequence). The length of the CDR3 is 15 residues. With 5 bases clipped from V and 5 bases from J, the junction kept 10 bases outside the gene matches. In nucleotides, the CDR3 is TGTGCCAGCAGTATTGGGGACAGGAGGCGGGAGACCCAGTACTTC. Protein: CASSIGDRRRETQYF.

The genes are TRBV2 and TRBJ2-7; D is unresolved. Trimming cost V 0 bases and J 3 bases, with 12 bases left between them. There are 15 residues in the CDR3. Germline V lookup: CDR1 SNHLY, CDR2 FYNNEI. CDR3 coding DNA: TGTGCCAGCAGTGAAGCGCCCGGTCCCTACTACGAGCAGTACTTC. Its protein product is CASSEAPGPYYEQYF.

The V gene is TRBV7-3, the J gene TRBJ2-4; weak D call: TRBD2 (5 bases). V was clipped by 5 bases and J by 6 bases, with 14 bases between them. The CDR3 runs to 14 residues. CDR1 is SGHTA and CDR2 is FQGTGA in the germline V gene. The CDR3 loop is CASSQKPLANIQYF. CDR3 nucleotide sequence: TGTGCCAGCAGCCAAAAACCTCTAGCAAACATTCAGTACTTC.

This clonotype was seen a few times. V and J are TRBV6-1 and TRBJ2-3; 7 nucleotides align to TRBD2. V lost 2 bases and J lost 0; bases outside the gene matches: 5. Germline-derived CDR1 and CDR2 are MNHNS and SASEGT. The CDR3 totals 16 residues. The CDR3 DNA reads TGTGCCAGCAGTGAACTAGCGGTTAAAAGCACAGATACGCAGTATTTT. It yields the protein CASSELAVKSTDTQYF.

There are many counts of this clonotype. The rearrangement joins TRBV20-1 to TRBJ1-5; D remains ambiguous. The CDR3 totals 13 residues. CDR1 DFQATT and CDR2 SNEGSKA come from the germline V gene (reference sequence). Trimming cost V 3 bases and J 6 bases, with 12 bases left between them. The CDR3: CSARTGIGQPQHF. The CDR3 bases are TGCAGTGCTAGGACCGGGATTGGTCAGCCCCAGCATTTT.

This clonotype was seen many times. The J gene is TRBJ2-2, the V gene TRBV7-2; D is perhaps TRBD1 (6 bases). CDR1 and CDR2 from the germline V gene are SGHTA and FQGNSA. Trimming cost V 4 bases and J 3 bases, with 18 bases left between them. The CDR3 extends over 17 amino acids. The CDR3, as DNA: TGTGCCAGCAGCTCTATCAGGGGAGTCGAATACACCGGGGAGCTGTTTTTT. Protein: CASSSIRGVEYTGELFF.

Ten or more counts support this clonotype. This sequence joins TRBV7-9 and TRBJ2-7; 12 positions match TRBD1. Trimming removed 1 base from V and 5 bases from J; junction bases left unmatched: 3. Germline values: CDR1 SEHNR, CDR2 FQNEAQ (reference sequence). The CDR3 consists of 15 residues. The CDR3 here is CASSLVGQGAHEQYF. The CDR3 DNA reads TGTGCCAGCAGCTTAGTGGGACAGGGGGCCCACGAGCAGTACTTC.

This clonotype was seen ten or more times. The J gene is TRBJ2-5, the V gene TRBV18, with D hard to call. V was cut by 2 bases and J by 4 bases, with 8 bases left in between. The CDR3 loop spans 13 amino acids. The germline V gene has CDR1 KGHSH and CDR2 LQKENI. The CDR3 nucleotides read TGTGCCAGCTCACCAGGCCAAACAGAGACCCAGTACTTC. Translation: CASSPGQTETQYF.

This clonotype was recorded many times. The V call is TRBV11-2, the J call TRBJ2-7; possible D gene TRBD2, 6 bases. The CDR3 covers 14 residues. Trimming took off 1 base at V and 0 bases at J, with 7 bases between the two ends. Per the germline V gene, CDR1 is SGHAT and CDR2 is FQNNGV. The CDR3 sequence: CASSLVGSSYEQYF. The CDR3, as DNA: TGTGCCAGCAGCTTAGTCGGGAGCTCCTACGAGCAGTACTTC.

The chain couples TRBV30 to TRBJ2-1; TRBD2 is a possible D gene (5 bases). This CDR3 is 17 amino acids long. V lost 1 base and J 0 bases, leaving 16 bases between the germline ends. Germline CDR1 and CDR2: GTSNPN and SVGIG (reference sequence). CDR3 loop: CAWSAMAGMSSYNEQFF. CDR3 DNA: TGTGCCTGGAGTGCTATGGCGGGTATGAGCTCCTACAATGAGCAGTTCTTC.

The CDR3 protein is CASSLPTSGQGVADTQYF. The CDR3 region has the DNA TGTGCCAGCAGTTTACCAACCTCGGGACAGGGGGTCGCAGATACGCAGTATTTT. This sequence joins TRBV7-6 and TRBJ2-3; TRBD1 matches 11 bases. V lost 6 bases, J lost 4 bases, and 15 bases stayed unmatched. Germline assignment: CDR1 SGHVS and CDR2 FNYEAQ. The length of the CDR3 is 18 residues.

This clonotype was counted at least ten times. The chain recombines TRBV28 with TRBJ1-5, with D uncertain. This CDR3 spans 16 amino acids. CDR1 is MDHEN and CDR2 is SYDVKM in the germline V gene. V gave up 4 bases and J gave up 0 bases, with 13 bases separating them. Written as DNA, the CDR3 is TGTGCCAGCAGTTCGGCTTGGGCGCCTAGCAATCAGCCCCAGCATTTT. Its translation is CASSSAWAPSNQPQHF.

This clonotype was observed a few times. As the CDR3 is not closed by the conserved phenylalanine or tryptophan, this likely results from a read error. The chain couples TRBV25-1 to TRBJ2-7; 10 bases align to TRBD1. The CDR3 is 17 residues long. Germline values: CDR1 MGHDK, CDR2 SYGVNS. After removal of 2 bases from V and 2 bases from J, the junction contained 9 bases not matched to a gene. The DNA of the CDR3 is TGTGCCAGCAGTGAACGACCCGGACAGGGGGAAACCTACGAGCAGTACCTC. This encodes CASSERPGQGETYEQYL.

This chain connects TRBV6-5 to TRBJ1-5, with D possibly matching TRBD1 (6 bases). This CDR3 is 14 amino acids long. Deletions cut 2 bases from V and 5 bases from J, with 10 bases between. CDR1 is MNHEY, CDR2 SVGAGI, per germline. CDR3 nucleotide sequence: TGTGCCAGCAGTTACCGCAGGGGCTATCAGCCCCAGCATTTT. This codes for CASSYRRGYQPQHF.

This rearrangement joins TRBV19 to TRBJ1-5, with TRBD1 as a possible D gene (6 bases). CDR1 LNHDA and CDR2 SQIVND come from the germline V gene (reference sequence). V was shortened by 8 bases and J by 2 bases, with 16 bases between the two germline ends. The CDR3 contains 15 residues. Written as DNA, the CDR3 is TGTGCCAGTTCCGTTACGGGGGGCGGCAATCAGCCCCAGCATTTT. Its protein is CASSVTGGGNQPQHF.

This clonotype was seen repeatedly, ten times or more. The gene calls are TRBV30 and TRBJ1-1; possible D gene TRBD1, 6 bases. Per the germline V gene, CDR1 is GTSNPN and CDR2 is SVGIG (reference sequence). The V and J ends lost 2 bases and 3 bases respectively, with 16 bases between them. The CDR3 has 15 amino acids. CDR3 protein: CAWSPRGPLDTEAFF. DNA of the CDR3: TGTGCCTGGAGTCCTCGGGGGCCTTTGGACACTGAAGCTTTCTTT. The full variable domain, with the rest looked up from reference TRBV30 and TRBJ1-1, is SQTIHQWPATLVQPVGSPLSLECTVEGTSNPNLYWYRQAAGRGLQLLFYSVGIGQISSEVPQNLSASRPQDRQFILSSKKLLLSDSGFYLCAWSPRGPLDTEAFFGQGTRLTVV.

This clonotype has only a few counts. CDR3 sequence reads: CASSSMGATDTQYF. The CDR3 region has the DNA TGCGCCAGCAGCTCAATGGGGGCCACAGATACGCAGTATTTT. This sequence joins TRBV5-1 and TRBJ2-3; tentatively, D is TRBD1 (6 bases). Trimming shortened V by 3 bases and J by 2 bases, and 10 bases separated the two germline ends. Germline V gene lookup returns CDR1 SGHRS and CDR2 YFSETQ. CDR3 length equals 14 residues.